This T cell receptor (beta chain) was sequenced for a study of shared clonotypes between healthy human individuals. Study-wide findings and caveats: Incompleteness in sorted-subset sequencing, despite large depth, was shown by rarefaction.

Sorted-subset replicate PCRs used about 200 ng of genomic DNA. This amount corresponded to some 32,000 T cell genomes. Some clones are missing from TCRdb's copy, which holds only in-frame ones; the method was immunoSEQ multiplex PCR. This table holds roughly 2,300,000 clones, under 95% found once. Trimming shortened V by 4 bases and J by 4 bases, and 9 bases separated the two germline ends. The CDR3 consists of 13 residues. Germline V CDR1 and CDR2: SGHDT, YYEEEE. A remark on this clone: Its antigen is undetermined.

Sequenced input: naive CD4+ T cells from PBMCs. Described subset: CD45RA+ positively selected. This receptor was obtained from a man between 18 and 35 years old in good health. Some clones in this sample may be carry-over from other donors' samples. The genes are TRBV5-6 and TRBJ2-1; no reliable D call. The CDR3 DNA is TGTGCCAGCAGCCTCCGACCTTACAATGAGCAGTTCTTC. Its protein is CASSLRPYNEQFF.